The sequence of this TCR beta chain was determined in a study of blood T cell repertoires in COVID-19. TCRdb's copy holds only in-frame clones and misses some; the assay was immunoSEQ multiplex PCR. The sample lists about 170,000 clones, about 83% occurring once. V lost 5 bases and J lost 8; bases outside the gene matches: 8. The germline gives CDR1 SGHTA, CDR2 FQGNSA. The CDR3 has 15 residues. The study recruited people aged about 18 to 90 years across approximately 23 US areas. This TCR derives from a woman aged 45-65 years in a cohort exposed to, infected with or recovered from COVID-19 (not recorded which). Sequencing input: PBMCs or T cells enriched from blood (not recorded which). This chain uses TRBV7-2 with TRBJ2-1; 11 nucleotides match TRBD2. The CDR3 region is CASSRTSGGLDEQFF. CDR3 nucleotide sequence: TGTGCCAGCAGCCGTACTAGCGGGGGCCTCGATGAGCAGTTCTTC.